This T cell receptor beta chain was sequenced during a study of response to subunit inactivated influenza vaccine. TCRdb ran MiXCR on the RT-PCR reads and lists one entry per CDR3 protein. The sample includes fewer than 600,000 distinct CDR3 sequences, under 8.5% seen only once; the top ten take around 14%. In germline, CDR1 is LGHDT, CDR2 YNNKEL (reference sequence). CDR3 size: 12 residues. V dropped 4 bases and J dropped 5 bases, with 9 bases sitting between them. Whole-study findings and limits: A suggestion made by the authors is that each seasonal influenza vaccination recruits few new T cells.

In the case of this clonotype: Its antigen is still unknown.

The sequenced sample was PBMCs from blood, obtained 23 to 25 months after vaccination. The receptor was derived from a man aged 45 to 75 who received an inactivated influenza vaccine. The chain combines TRBV3-1 with TRBJ2-7, with D perhaps TRBD1 (5 bases). CDR3 region: CASSPMGHEQYF. As DNA, the CDR3 is TGTGCCAGCAGCCCCATGGGGCACGAGCAGTACTTC.